The 27 T cell receptor beta chains below come from one sample, sequenced in a study of identical twins. TCRdb re-called the 5' RACE reads with MiXCR, one entry per CDR3 protein. The repertoire holds 510,000 or so distinct CDR3 sequences, with roughly 15% as singletons. This sample also appeared in a second study, on yellow fever vaccine responses in identical twins.

The sequenced sample consisted of CD4+ T cells sorted from blood. These TCRs come from a woman younger than 30 in good health.

The genes are TRBV10-1 and TRBJ2-1, with D unclear. The V and J ends lost 4 bases and 3 bases respectively, with 7 bases between them. Per germline, CDR1 WNHNN and CDR2 SYGVQD (reference sequence). The CDR3 covers 13 residues. Here the CDR3 reads CASSGQVYNEQFF. The CDR3 DNA reads TGCGCCAGCAGTGGCCAGGTCTACAATGAGCAGTTCTTC.

The genes are TRBV7-2 and TRBJ1-1, with TRBD1 matching over 10 bases. This CDR3 spans 16 amino acids. The V gene end was trimmed by 7 bases and the J gene end by 0 bases; junction bases not matched to a gene: 8. The germline V gene has CDR1 SGHTA and CDR2 FQGNSA. CDR3 nucleotide sequence: TGTGCCAGCAACCCCCGGGACAGGGGAATGAACACTGAAGCTTTCTTT. Its translation is CASNPRDRGMNTEAFF.

This clonotype has more than one count but fewer than ten. The chain has TRBV27 and TRBJ1-1; D remains unclear. The germline CDR1 and CDR2 sequences are MNHEY and SMNVEV (reference sequence). V lost 3 bases to trimming and J lost 5 bases, with 7 bases between them. The CDR3 consists of 12 residues. DNA of the CDR3: TGTGCCAGCAGTTTGGATGGGACTGAAGCTTTCTTT. This gives the protein CASSLDGTEAFF.

V is TRBV6-1 and J is TRBJ2-3; D remains unclear. The CDR3 length is 15 residues. Germline CDR1 is MNHNS and CDR2 is SASEGT. V gave up 7 bases and J gave up 1 base, with 15 bases separating them. CDR3 loop: CASTGGSAGTDTQYF. CDR3 coding DNA: TGTGCCAGCACGGGCGGCTCTGCCGGCACAGATACGCAGTATTTT.

V gene TRBV29-1 combines with J gene TRBJ2-3; 8 bases map to TRBD1. The CDR3 covers 15 residues. The germline gives CDR1 SQVTM, CDR2 ANQGSEA. V shed 1 base and J 4 bases; nucleotides not matched to a gene: 7. The CDR3 loop reads CSVEVAGGEADTQYF. In DNA, the CDR3 is TGCAGCGTTGAAGTGGCAGGGGGCGAAGCAGATACGCAGTATTTT.

This clonotype was picked up many times. This chain uses TRBV12-3 or TRBV12-4 with TRBJ2-4; 7 nucleotides line up with TRBD1. The CDR3 spans 13 residues. Germline trimming cut 3 bases from V and 7 bases from J; bases unmatched to any gene: 3. CDR3 sequence: CASSFGTANIQYF. CDR3 nucleotide sequence: TGTGCCAGCAGTTTTGGGACAGCCAACATTCAGTACTTC.

The chain has TRBV11-1 and TRBJ2-7, with D possibly TRBD2 on 5 matching bases. Trimming shortened V by 1 base and J by 0 bases, and 19 bases separated the two germline ends. The CDR3 has 18 amino acids. Germline-derived CDR1 and CDR2 are SGHAT and FQDESV (reference sequence). The CDR3 region is CASSLVAGSPRGSYEQYF. The CDR3 DNA follows: TGTGCCAGCAGCTTAGTGGCAGGAAGTCCCCGGGGCTCCTACGAGCAGTACTTC. The full variable domain, completed using reference TRBV11-1 and TRBJ2-7, is EAEVAQSPRYKITEKSQAVAFWCDPISGHATLYWYRQILGQGPELLVQFQDESVVDDSQLPKDRFSAERLKGVDSTLKIQPAELGDSAMYLCASSLVAGSPRGSYEQYFGPGTRLTVT.

The chain carries TRBV6-5 and TRBJ2-3; D may be TRBD2 (5 bases). The CDR3 is 16 residues long. CDR1 and CDR2 (germline): MNHEY, SVGAGI. The ends were cut back, 3 bases at V and 2 bases at J, with 15 bases in the middle. CDR3 bases: TGTGCCAGCAGTTATCTAGCCGGAGGAAACACAGATACGCAGTATTTT. Amino acids: CASSYLAGGNTDTQYF.

CDR3 nucleotide sequence: TGCAGTGCCAGAAGGGTGGACCCGAACACTGAAGCTTTCTTT. It specifies CSARRVDPNTEAFF. V usage is TRBV20-1 and J usage is TRBJ1-1; D gene uncertain. Germline V lookup: CDR1 DFQATT, CDR2 SNEGSKA (reference sequence). The CDR3 totals 14 residues. Trimming took off 6 bases at V and 1 base at J, with 15 bases between the two ends.

This clonotype showed up just a few times. The V gene is TRBV12-3 or TRBV12-4, the J gene TRBJ2-7; 7 positions match TRBD1. The V and J ends lost 10 bases and 4 bases, in that order; junction bases with no gene match: 7. This CDR3 spans 12 amino acids. CDR3 in amino acids: CATRRDRYEQYF. CDR3 DNA sequence: TGTGCCACACGAAGGGACAGATACGAGCAGTACTTC.

In this sample, this clonotype turned up many times. This chain joins TRBV12-3 or TRBV12-4 and TRBJ2-3; 12 nucleotides align to TRBD2. Trimming took 5 bases from V and 7 from J; bases not matched to a gene: 7. The CDR3 extends over 15 amino acids. CDR3: CASSQLAGGGNTQYF. The DNA of the CDR3 is TGTGCCAGCAGTCAACTAGCGGGGGGAGGAAATACGCAGTATTTT.

This clonotype appeared many times. V gene TRBV3-1 combines with J gene TRBJ2-1, with 10 bases matching TRBD2. CDR3 length equals 16 residues. Trimming took 0 bases from V and 4 from J; bases not matched to a gene: 3. Germline V gene sequence: CDR1 LGHDT, CDR2 YNNKEL (reference sequence). CDR3 in DNA: TGTGCCAGCAGCCAAGATGGACTAGCGGCATACAATGAGCAGTTCTTC. This sequence encodes CASSQDGLAAYNEQFF.

This chain links TRBV12-3 or TRBV12-4 with TRBJ2-5; the D is unclear. The V gene lost 11 bases and the J gene lost 0 bases, with 13 bases spanning the gap. This CDR3 is built from 13 residues. Written as DNA, the CDR3 is TGTGCCTCCGGAGAACGGCACCAAGAGACCCAGTACTTC. As protein: CASGERHQETQYF.

There are many counts of this clonotype. The genes are TRBV5-1 and TRBJ2-1; D is unclear. The germline CDR1 and CDR2 sequences are SGHRS and YFSETQ. Trimming shortened V by 2 bases and J by 6 bases, and 6 bases separated the two germline ends. The CDR3 extends over 12 amino acids. Here the CDR3 reads CASSFPPNEQFF. The CDR3 bases are TGCGCCAGCAGCTTCCCGCCCAATGAGCAGTTCTTC.

In its sample, this clonotype was seen a few times. This chain connects TRBV4-2 to TRBJ2-1, with D possibly matching TRBD1 (6 bases). The V and J ends lost 4 bases and 4 bases respectively, with 23 bases between them. CDR1 and CDR2 (germline): LGHNA, YNFKEQ. The length of the CDR3 is 18 residues. CDR3 nucleotides: TGTGCCAGCAGCCCCATCCCGGGACACAGTTCTGCTTACAATGAGCAGTTCTTC. It translates to CASSPIPGHSSAYNEQFF.

This clonotype was seen at least ten times. V and J are TRBV10-3 and TRBJ2-2; 9 bases line up with TRBD1. Unmatched junction bases numbered 5, after V lost 11 bases and J lost 4 bases. Germline CDR1 ENHRY, CDR2 SYGVKD. CDR3 size: 13 residues. CDR3 sequence (DNA): TGTGCCGGACAGGGGCAAGCCACCGGGGAGCTGTTTTTT. As protein: CAGQGQATGELFF.

This clonotype was seen a handful of times. This chain connects TRBV18 to TRBJ2-3; possible D gene TRBD1, 6 bases. Germline lookup yields CDR1 KGHSH and CDR2 LQKENI. This CDR3 region has 15 residues. V lost 4 bases and J 4 bases, leaving 15 bases between the germline ends. CDR3 nucleotides: TGTGCCAGCTCACACGGGACACTTCAGGCAGATACGCAGTATTTT. Protein sequence: CASSHGTLQADTQYF. Full variable domain (remainder filled in from reference TRBV18 and TRBJ2-3): NAGVMQNPRHLVRRRGQEARLRCSPMKGHSHVYWYRQLPEEGLKFMVYLQKENIIDESGMPKERFSAEFPKEGPSILRIQQVVRGDSAAYFCASSHGTLQADTQYFGPGTRLTVL.

This clonotype occurred many times. This chain joins TRBV5-1 and TRBJ1-2; TRBD1 is a possible D gene (5 bases). This CDR3 is built from 14 residues. The germline V gene has CDR1 SGHRS and CDR2 YFSETQ. Trimming stripped 0 bases from V and 3 bases from J, with 9 bases between. CDR3 loop: CASSLAGHDYGYTF. For the CDR3, the DNA is TGCGCCAGCAGCTTGGCGGGGCACGACTATGGCTACACCTTC.

The chain combines TRBV5-5 with TRBJ1-5; D ambiguous. This CDR3 is built from 15 residues. Germline lookup yields CDR1 SGHKS and CDR2 YYEKEE (reference sequence). V shed 4 bases and J shed 4 bases, with 15 bases lying between them. CDR3 loop: CASSPVHTANQPQHF. For the CDR3, the DNA is TGTGCCAGCAGCCCGGTACACACCGCGAATCAGCCCCAGCATTTT.

The chain joins TRBV6-5 to TRBJ2-1, with D tentatively TRBD1 (8 bases). This CDR3 is built from 13 residues. CDR1 and CDR2 from the germline V gene are MNHEY and SVGAGI. V lost 4 bases and J 12 bases, leaving 16 bases between the germline ends. The CDR3 region is CASSSLTGEGQFF. CDR3 nucleotide sequence: TGTGCCAGCAGTTCCTTGACAGGGGAGGGGCAGTTCTTC.

This chain links TRBV10-2 with TRBJ1-5; D is uncertain. This CDR3 is 12 amino acids long. V dropped 0 bases and J dropped 9 bases, with 6 bases sitting between them. Germline V gene lookup returns CDR1 WSHSY and CDR2 SAAADI. The CDR3 sequence is CASSESRRPQHF. The CDR3, as DNA: TGCGCCAGCAGTGAGTCGAGGCGGCCCCAGCATTTT.

This clonotype was seen a handful of times. The CDR3: CASSPTGGGATEAFF. The CDR3 nucleotides read TGCGCCAGCAGCCCAACGGGGGGAGGGGCCACTGAAGCTTTCTTT. The J gene is TRBJ1-1, the V gene TRBV5-1; tentative D call: TRBD1 (5 bases). The CDR3 totals 15 residues. The germline CDR1 and CDR2 sequences are SGHRS and YFSETQ. Trimming stripped 4 bases from V and 4 bases from J, with 17 bases between.

This clonotype has more than one count but fewer than ten. The J gene is TRBJ2-2, the V gene TRBV11-2, with 7 bases that match TRBD2. Trimming at V came to 5 bases and at J to 6 bases, leaving 6 bases not matched to a gene. The CDR3 has 14 amino acids. Per germline, CDR1 SGHAT and CDR2 FQNNGV. The CDR3: CASSTGTIAGELFF. CDR3 sequence (DNA): TGTGCCAGCAGCACCGGGACTATCGCCGGGGAGCTGTTTTTT.

This clonotype has at least ten counts. The gene calls are TRBV5-1 and TRBJ1-3, with D uncertain. Deletions cut 4 bases from V and 4 bases from J, with 12 bases between. Germline values: CDR1 SGHRS, CDR2 YFSETQ. This CDR3 has 14 amino acids. The CDR3, as DNA: TGCGCCAGCAGCCCCGGACCCTCGGGAAACACCATATATTTT. This sequence encodes CASSPGPSGNTIYF.

The rearrangement joins TRBV7-3 to TRBJ2-1; 8 positions match TRBD2. Germline V gene data show CDR1 as SGHTA and CDR2 as FQGTGA. Germline trimming cut 1 base from V and 4 bases from J; bases unmatched to any gene: 6. The CDR3 sequence is 16 residues long. CDR3: CASSLSLAGFYNEQFF. The CDR3 bases are TGTGCCAGCAGCTTAAGTCTAGCGGGTTTTTACAATGAGCAGTTCTTC.

The chain links TRBV28 to TRBJ2-3; D is undetermined. This CDR3 region has 13 residues. Germline V CDR1 and CDR2: MDHEN, SYDVKM. Trimming removed 5 bases at V and 2 bases at J, with 8 bases between. The CDR3: CASSPRFTDTQYF. The CDR3 DNA reads as TGTGCCAGCAGTCCTCGCTTCACAGATACGCAGTATTTT.

This clonotype was detected a few times. V gene TRBV6-1 combines with J gene TRBJ1-2; no clear D gene. The germline V gene has CDR1 MNHNS and CDR2 SASEGT. V was trimmed by 2 bases and J by 0 bases, leaving 10 bases between them. The CDR3 sequence is 15 residues long. CDR3 sequence: CASSESGPANYGYTF. In nucleotides, the CDR3 is TGTGCCAGCAGTGAATCAGGACCAGCTAACTATGGCTACACCTTC.